These 21 T cell receptor beta chains originate from one sample sequenced in a study of STAT5B mutations in CD4+ large granular lymphocyte leukemia. Profiling relied on immunoSEQ multiplex PCR, and the TCRdb table lists in-frame clones only, not all of them. Of about 33,000 clones in the sample, about 85% are singletons; the top ten hold 3.4%. Specimen: CD4+ T cells from blood buffy coats. These receptors were taken from a human donor in good health.

The chain employs TRBV7-2 and TRBJ1-6; TRBD1 might be the D (6 bases). CDR1 SGHTA and CDR2 FQGNSA come from the germline V gene. Trimming removed 7 bases from V and 7 bases from J, with 17 bases in between. The CDR3 loop spans 15 amino acids. CDR3 loop: CASNINGGQNSPLHF. The CDR3 nucleotides are TGTGCCAGCAACATCAACGGGGGCCAGAATTCACCCCTCCACTTT.

The rearrangement uses TRBV19 and TRBJ2-2; 10 bases align to TRBD1. CDR1 is LNHDA, CDR2 SQIVND, per germline (reference sequence). This CDR3 has 15 amino acids. V dropped 5 bases and J dropped 6; count of bases not matched to a gene: 6. CDR3 sequence (DNA): TGTGCCAGTAGTCCCCGGGACAGGGGAGCCGGGGAGCTGTTTTTT. It yields the protein CASSPRDRGAGELFF.

J is TRBJ1-1 and V is TRBV11-2; 11 bases are shared with TRBD1. CDR1 SGHAT and CDR2 FQNNGV come from the germline V gene. This CDR3 spans 14 amino acids. Trimming cost V 5 bases and J 4 bases; bases outside gene matches: 3. CDR3 protein: CASSLGQGATEAFF. In nucleotides, the CDR3 is TGTGCCAGCAGCCTAGGACAGGGGGCCACTGAAGCTTTCTTT.

The genes are TRBV14 and TRBJ2-3; the match to TRBD2 covers 9 bases. V was clipped by 1 base and J by 6 bases; unmatched bases: 8. The CDR3 consists of 16 residues. Looked up from germline, CDR1 is SGHDN and CDR2 is FVKESK. CDR3 sequence: CASSQVAGGLGDTQYF. The CDR3, as DNA: TGTGCCAGCAGCCAAGTCGCGGGAGGGCTTGGGGATACGCAGTATTTT.

This chain joins TRBV28 and TRBJ1-1; D may be TRBD1 (6 bases). V shed 10 bases and J shed 4 bases, with 13 bases lying between them. The CDR3 covers 12 residues. Germline V gives CDR1 MDHEN, CDR2 SYDVKM. The CDR3 loop is CATSRGFTEAFF. The CDR3 coding sequence is TGTGCCACCTCCAGGGGATTCACTGAAGCTTTCTTT.

J is TRBJ2-7 and V is TRBV9; 11 bases align to TRBD2. V shed 4 bases, J shed 1 base, and the junction held 7 bases outside the gene matches. The CDR3 runs 16 residues. Germline loops: CDR1 SGDLS, CDR2 YYNGEE. DNA of the CDR3: TGTGCCAGCAGCCCCGGGCTAGCGGGAGGTTCCTACGAGCAGTACTTC. It is translated as CASSPGLAGGSYEQYF.

CDR3 nucleotides: TGTGCCAGCAGCTTAAACACCCAGGGGACCCAGTACTTC. As protein: CASSLNTQGTQYF. The rearrangement uses TRBV7-9 and TRBJ2-5; D may be TRBD1 (5 bases). V was shortened by 2 bases and J by 7 bases, with 11 bases between the two germline ends. This CDR3 region has 13 residues. The germline V gene has CDR1 SEHNR and CDR2 FQNEAQ (reference sequence). Filled out from reference TRBV7-9 and TRBJ2-5, the complete variable domain reads DTGVSQNPRHKITKRGQNVTFRCDPISEHNRLYWYRQTLGQGPEFLTYFQNEAQLEKSRLLSDRFSAERPKGSFSTLEIQRTEQGDSAMYLCASSLNTQGTQYFGPGTRLLVL.

The rearrangement joins TRBV21-1 to TRBJ2-7; the table gives TRBD1 as D, unverified against the DNA. TRBV21-1 is an annotated pseudogene. This CDR3 has 15 amino acids. The CDR3 loop is CASKGGASVIYEQYF. The CDR3 nucleotides are TGTGCCAGCAAAGGGGGAGCCTCAGTTATCTACGAGCAGTACTTC.

V gene TRBV15 combines with J gene TRBJ2-1; the D gene is possibly TRBD2 (5 bases). CDR3 size: 13 residues. The V and J ends lost 0 bases and 7 bases respectively, with 7 bases between them. The germline gives CDR1 LNHNV, CDR2 YYDKDF (reference sequence). The CDR3 bases are TGTGCCACCAGCAGAGATGGAGGTAATGAGCAGTTCTTC. This gives the protein CATSRDGGNEQFF.

This clone has only one observation. This CDR3 is CASSLGVGIGNTIYF. The CDR3 DNA sequence: TGTGCCAGCAGCTTAGGGGTAGGGATTGGAAACACCATATATTTT. The V gene is TRBV7-2, the J gene TRBJ1-3; the D is unclear. The CDR3 is 15 residues long. The V gene lost 1 base and the J gene lost 3 bases, with 10 bases spanning the gap. Germline V gene data show CDR1 as SGHTA and CDR2 as FQGNSA.

The chain uses TRBV11-2 and TRBJ2-3; 7 bases are a match to TRBD2. The CDR3 length is 15 residues. Germline CDR1 and CDR2: SGHAT and FQNNGV. V lost 2 bases and J lost 4; bases outside the gene matches: 6. The DNA for the CDR3 is TGTGCCAGCAGCTTATTGGGCGGGAGTGCAGATACGCAGTATTTT. This codes for CASSLLGGSADTQYF. The full variable domain, rest sourced from reference TRBV11-2 and TRBJ2-3, is EAGVAQSPRYKIIEKRQSVAFWCNPISGHATLYWYQQILGQGPKLLIQFQNNGVVDDSQLPKDRFSAERLKGVDSTLKIQPAKLEDSAVYLCASSLLGGSADTQYFGPGTRLTVL.

The J gene is TRBJ2-2, the V gene TRBV4-1; D is ambiguous. V was clipped by 4 bases and J by 3 bases, with 18 bases between them. CDR1 and CDR2 from the germline V gene are MGHRA and YSYEKL. This CDR3 comprises 17 residues. CDR3 sequence (DNA): TGCGCCAGCAGCCGGCCCTTGGGCGTAAAGGACACCGGGGAGCTGTTTTTT. Its protein is CASSRPLGVKDTGELFF.

This chain links TRBV14 with TRBJ2-2; D is perhaps TRBD2 (5 bases). V was cut by 4 bases and J by 6 bases, with 18 bases left in between. Germline V lookup: CDR1 SGHDN, CDR2 FVKESK. The CDR3 has 16 amino acids. The CDR3 region has the DNA TGTGCCAGCAGCCCTGAGGGCAACTTTGGCCCCGGGGAGCTGTTTTTT. Translation: CASSPEGNFGPGELFF.

The chain has TRBV18 and TRBJ2-7; D gene uncertain. The CDR3 runs 12 residues. Germline CDR1 KGHSH, CDR2 LQKENI. Trimming cost V 2 bases and J 7 bases, with 9 bases left between them. CDR3 nucleotides: TGTGCCAGCTCACCAGGATCGGAAGAGCAGTACTTC. This codes for CASSPGSEEQYF.

This CDR3 reads CASSIVDRDRSLAFF. The CDR3 DNA follows: TGTGCCAGTAGTATAGTCGACCGGGACAGGAGTCTGGCTTTCTTT. This chain connects TRBV19 to TRBJ1-1; 8 bases agree with TRBD1. The CDR3 spans 15 residues. In germline, CDR1 is LNHDA, CDR2 SQIVND (reference sequence). J was trimmed by 11 bases and V by 1 base; bases with no gene match: 12.

A few counts support this clone. This chain connects TRBV5-1 to TRBJ2-1; D may correspond to TRBD1 or TRBD2 (5 bases each). Trimming took 1 base from V and 3 from J, leaving 11 bases between them. The germline gives CDR1 SGHRS, CDR2 YFSETQ. The CDR3 has 15 residues. CDR3 sequence: CASSLTGANYNEQFF. The CDR3 nucleotides are TGCGCCAGCAGCTTGACCGGGGCGAACTACAATGAGCAGTTCTTC.

The rearrangement joins TRBV7-6 to TRBJ2-6; D gene unclear. The V gene lost 0 bases and the J gene lost 3 bases, with 12 bases spanning the gap. Germline loops: CDR1 SGHVS, CDR2 FNYEAQ. The CDR3 totals 17 residues. CDR3 protein: CASSLAETSSGANVLTF. CDR3 nucleotides: TGTGCCAGCAGCTTAGCGGAGACAAGCAGTGGGGCCAACGTCCTGACTTTC.

This clone was picked up one time. The CDR3 nucleotides are TGTGCCAGCAGCTTAGTGGGTGGGCTAGCACTTGAGACCCAGTACTTC. Translating gives CASSLVGGLALETQYF. The V call is TRBV11-1, the J call TRBJ2-5; D possibly corresponds to TRBD2 (5 bases). The CDR3 consists of 16 residues. Germline CDR1 is SGHAT and CDR2 is FQDESV (reference sequence). The V end was cut by 1 base, the J end by 5 bases, with 17 bases between.

The chain combines TRBV27 with TRBJ2-5, with TRBD2 matching 7 bases. The trim removed 8 bases at V and 7 bases at J, leaving 10 bases unmatched. Germline CDR1 and CDR2: MNHEY and SMNVEV (reference sequence). The CDR3 is made up of 13 amino acids. The CDR3 loop reads CASAAGLSGTQYF. The DNA of the CDR3 is TGTGCCAGCGCAGCGGGACTGTCGGGGACCCAGTACTTC.

The chain couples TRBV7-2 to TRBJ2-1; D possibly corresponds to TRBD2 (6 bases). Looked up from germline, CDR1 is SGHTA and CDR2 is FQGNSA. The CDR3 covers 16 residues. Trimming removed 1 base at V and 1 base at J, with 11 bases between. DNA for the CDR3: TGTGCCAGCAGCTTAGGCGGGGTCGGTTCCTACAATGAGCAGTTCTTC. It yields the protein CASSLGGVGSYNEQFF.

V usage is TRBV4-2 and J usage is TRBJ2-7; the D gene could be TRBD1 or TRBD2 (6 bases each). V dropped 2 bases and J dropped 0 bases, with 8 bases sitting between them. There are 14 residues in the CDR3. CDR1 and CDR2 from the germline V gene are LGHNA and YNFKEQ. Here the CDR3 DNA reads TGTGCCAGCAGCCAACCGGGGGCCTCCTACGAGCAGTACTTC. The encoded protein is CASSQPGASYEQYF.